A selection of T cell receptor beta chains follows, all from one sample in a study of neurological immune-mediated disorders. One entry per CDR3 protein, called by TCRdb with MiXCR from the 5' RACE reads. This sample has around 60,000 distinct CDR3 sequences; around 11% occur once, and the top ten carry less than 8%. The sequenced sample was PBMCs. These TCRs come from a male donor with HTLV-1-associated myelopathy (HAM/TSP). Each CDR3 is given with its conserved first and last residue.

TRBV20-1	TRBJ2-2	CSAITGMTTGELFF
TRBV5-5	TRBJ1-4	CASSLTGTDNEKLFF
TRBV2	TRBJ2-2	CSSTPDRVSGELFF
TRBV5-6	TRBJ1-1	CASSFWAGLLNTEAFF
TRBV6-5	TRBJ1-3	CASSYTLPRLSGNTIYF
TRBV27	TRBJ2-6	CASSSSGGALFSGANVLTF
TRBV4-3	TRBJ2-7	CASSQDLTYEQYF
TRBV6-2/TRBV6-3	TRBJ2-1	CASSSSGGSLLGNEQFF
TRBV5-5	TRBJ1-4	CASSYFRPPALGQSEKLFF
TRBV5-4	TRBJ2-5	CASSLVQETQYF
TRBV20-1	TRBJ1-5	CSVVTGGRFGQPQHF
TRBV11-3	TRBJ2-1	CASSLDSGLPEQFF
TRBV9	TRBJ2-3	CASSVGLLPTDTQYF
TRBV9	TRBJ1-4	CASSRQGGNEKLFF
TRBV5-1	TRBJ1-2	CASSLRDSYGYTF
TRBV3-1	TRBJ2-3	CASSPTLSPFSTDTQYF
TRBV6-2/TRBV6-3	TRBJ1-5	CASSYRDQPQHF
TRBV2	TRBJ1-5	CASSELGPKHF
TRBV7-9	TRBJ1-1	CASSSDPVQGRWDTEAFF
TRBV2	TRBJ2-1	CASSPTSGVGTEQFF
TRBV3-1	TRBJ1-1	CASSQTNTEAFF
TRBV24-1	TRBJ1-1	CATTDVEGGRAFF
TRBV24-1	TRBJ2-3	CATKGLSTDTQYF
TRBV20-1	TRBJ2-5	CSATGIGETQYF
TRBV10-1	TRBJ2-1	CASSELKGRGSYNEQFF
TRBV10-3	TRBJ1-4	CAISESSGNEKLFF
TRBV7-2	TRBJ2-5	CASSFLSGQGAETQYF
TRBV20-1	TRBJ1-5	CSASLFGQNQPQHF
TRBV11-3	TRBJ1-4	CASSPDREGANEKLFF
TRBV12-3/TRBV12-4	TRBJ1-2	CASSFVPALGYTF
TRBV7-2	TRBJ2-5	CASSLHGGGHETQYF
TRBV4-3	TRBJ1-3	CASSQDTPAGSGNTIYF
TRBV5-8	TRBJ2-2	CASSFRSGGTRNTGELFF
TRBV20-1	TRBJ1-5	CSAREPPPMGNQPQHF
TRBV5-1	TRBJ2-3	CASSPDTAFDTQYF
TRBV5-1	TRBJ2-7	CASSLDPSSYEQYF